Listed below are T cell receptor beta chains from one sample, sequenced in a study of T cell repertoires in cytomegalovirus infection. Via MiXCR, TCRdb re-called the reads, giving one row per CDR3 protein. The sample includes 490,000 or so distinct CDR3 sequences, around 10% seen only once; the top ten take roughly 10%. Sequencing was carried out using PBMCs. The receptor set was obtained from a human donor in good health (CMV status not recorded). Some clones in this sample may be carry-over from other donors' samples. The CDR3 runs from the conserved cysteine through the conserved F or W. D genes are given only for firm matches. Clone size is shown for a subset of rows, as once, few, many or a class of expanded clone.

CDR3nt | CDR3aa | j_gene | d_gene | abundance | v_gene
TGTGCCAGCAGTTGGCGCGGCCTGAGAGGCGAGCAGTACTTC | CASSWRGLRGEQYF | TRBJ2-7 | - | few | TRBV27
TGTGCCAGCAGCCTAGCGGGATGGGAGCAGTTCTTC | CASSLAGWEQFF | TRBJ2-1 | TRBD2 | - | TRBV3-1
TGCAGTGCGAGGACAGGCACAACGGGTGGGGCCAACGTCCTGACTTTC | CSARTGTTGGANVLTF | TRBJ2-6 | TRBD1 | - | TRBV20-1
TGTGCCAGCAGTTTATCGGCCCCAGCGAAGGACACAGATACGCAGTATTTT | CASSLSAPAKDTDTQYF | TRBJ2-3 | - | many | TRBV28
TGCAGTGCTTGCAAGGGGGCGGCTTCTCTCACTGAAGCTTTCTTT | CSACKGAASLTEAFF | TRBJ1-1 | TRBD1 | - | TRBV20-1
TGTGCCAGCAGCTTGGGCCCCAGGACAGAACCCTACGAGCAGTACTTC | CASSLGPRTEPYEQYF | TRBJ2-7 | - | many | TRBV5-5
TGTGCCAGCAGTTTAGCACAGGATCATAATTCACCCCTCCACTTT | CASSLAQDHNSPLHF | TRBJ1-6 | - | few | TRBV12-3/TRBV12-4
TGTGCCACCAGCAGAACACTACTATCGGACAGGGCGAATGAGCAGTTCTTC | CATSRTLLSDRANEQFF | TRBJ2-1 | TRBD1 | - | TRBV15
TGTGCCAGCAGTTTATTACAGACCCAGTACTTC | CASSLLQTQYF | TRBJ2-5 | - | - | TRBV12-3/TRBV12-4
TGTGCCAGCAGTTACTTTGCGGGTGGCACAGATACGCAGTATTTT | CASSYFAGGTDTQYF | TRBJ2-3 | - | - | TRBV6-5
TGTGCCATCAGGTCAGGGGAGGTGGATGAGCAGTTCTTC | CAIRSGEVDEQFF | TRBJ2-1 | - | many | TRBV10-3
TGTGCCAGCAGCTCCACCGGGACTAGCGGGAACCATGAGCAGTTCTTC | CASSSTGTSGNHEQFF | TRBJ2-1 | TRBD2 | - | TRBV5-5
TGCAGTGCTAAGGGACTAGCGGGAAGGAACACCGGGGAGCTGTTTTTT | CSAKGLAGRNTGELFF | TRBJ2-2 | TRBD2 | few | TRBV20-1
TGTGCCAGCTCACCCTCGACTAGCGGGAGTACAGAGACCCAGTACTTC | CASSPSTSGSTETQYF | TRBJ2-5 | TRBD2 | many | TRBV18
TGTGCCAGCACCAAATACAGGGGGCTTGGCGGGGAGCTGTTTTTT | CASTKYRGLGGELFF | TRBJ2-2 | TRBD1 | many | TRBV11-2
TGTGCCAGCATTATCCCCGGGACAGCAGGCGATGAGGGCTCCTACAATGAGCAGTTCTTC | CASIIPGTAGDEGSYNEQFF | TRBJ2-1 | TRBD1 | many | TRBV2
TGCAGTGCTTCAGACCCCCAGGGGGCAGACTATGGCTACACCTTC | CSASDPQGADYGYTF | TRBJ1-2 | TRBD1 | - | TRBV20-1
TGCGCCAGCAGCTTTACGGGACAAAGGAACACTGAAGCTTTCTTT | CASSFTGQRNTEAFF | TRBJ1-1 | - | few | TRBV5-1
TGCGCCAGCAGTCAACCCAACCCCATGAGGGACACAATAGAAGAGACCCAGTACTTC | CASSQPNPMRDTIEETQYF | TRBJ2-5 | - | many | TRBV23-1
TGTGCCACCAGCAGAGGGGATGGGGGCACTGAAGCTTTCTTT | CATSRGDGGTEAFF | TRBJ1-1 | - | many | TRBV15
TGTGCCAGCAGCCTCCTCCCCAGAGCTCCCCAGTACTTC | CASSLLPRAPQYF | TRBJ2-5 | - | many | TRBV7-2
TGTGCCAGCAGGTCACTTACCGCTAAGTTAATGCCGCGCTTC | CASRSLTAKLMPRF | TRBJ2-4 | - | many | TRBV11-2
TGTGCCAGCAGTAGCTACTCGGACGAGCAGTACTTC | CASSSYSDEQYF | TRBJ2-7 | - | many | TRBV6-5
TGTGCCAGCACTAAACAGGGGTCGAATGTCGCAGATACGCAGTATTTT | CASTKQGSNVADTQYF | TRBJ2-3 | TRBD1 | many | TRBV2
TGTGCCAGCAGCTTAATGCCGGGGGAGACCCAGTACTTC | CASSLMPGETQYF | TRBJ2-5 | - | few | TRBV7-3
TGCAGTGCTAGAGAAGCGGGACGCCACGAGCAGTACTTC | CSAREAGRHEQYF | TRBJ2-7 | TRBD2 | few | TRBV20-1
TGTGCCAGCAGTTACCCCGGGACTAATGAGCAGTTCTTC | CASSYPGTNEQFF | TRBJ2-1 | - | many | TRBV6-5
TGTGCCAGCAGCCAATCAGACTGGCGAAACACCATATATTTT | CASSQSDWRNTIYF | TRBJ1-3 | - | many | TRBV14
TGTGCTAGTGCGACAGGGTTTTTTGACACCGGGGAGCTGTTTTTT | CASATGFFDTGELFF | TRBJ2-2 | TRBD1 | many | TRBV12-5
TGCGCCAGCAGCCAAGACGGAGGGAGGAACACCGGGGAGCTGTTTTTT | CASSQDGGRNTGELFF | TRBJ2-2 | - | many | TRBV4-1
TGTGCCAGCAGCTTGAAGGCAGGGCAGCAGTACTTC | CASSLKAGQQYF | TRBJ2-7 | - | many | TRBV7-2
TGTGCCAGCAGCTTAGATGGAGGATTGGGCGCCAAAAACATTCAGTACTTC | CASSLDGGLGAKNIQYF | TRBJ2-4 | - | many | TRBV7-9
TGTGCCAGCAGTGCGGGCCCTACTCAAGAGACCCAGTACTTC | CASSAGPTQETQYF | TRBJ2-5 | - | many | TRBV6-1
TGTGCCACCAGCAGATTATCCAAGGACGAGCAGTACTTC | CATSRLSKDEQYF | TRBJ2-7 | - | few | TRBV15
TGCGCCAGCCGTACTAGCGGGGGGCCGGAGACCCAGTACTTC | CASRTSGGPETQYF | TRBJ2-5 | TRBD2 | few | TRBV5-1
TGTGCCAGCAGCTTAGGTCAGCGGGAGTACCAAGAGACCCAGTACTTC | CASSLGQREYQETQYF | TRBJ2-5 | TRBD2 | many | TRBV7-2
TGTGCCAGCAGCTTAGAAGCGGGGATACAAGAGACCCAGTACTTC | CASSLEAGIQETQYF | TRBJ2-5 | TRBD2 | many | TRBV7-8
TGTGCCAGCAGCTTAAGAGGGGGGGCTGAGCAGTTCTTC | CASSLRGGAEQFF | TRBJ2-1 | - | many | TRBV7-8